In this sample, the clone carrying this T cell receptor (beta chain) turned up many times. What it binds is not known. Template material for TCR beta VDJ and CDR3 profiling consisted of genomic DNA. TCRdb passed the reads through MiXCR, listing each CDR3 protein once. The profile shows about 160,000 distinct CDR3 sequences, 40% to 55% of them singletons. Germline V gives CDR1 SGDLS, CDR2 YYNGEE. Deletions cut 0 bases from V and 6 bases from J, with 18 bases between. The CDR3 extends over 16 amino acids. The sample belongs to a study of CD8+CD57+ T cells in acquired aplastic anemia. Across the study: Each DNA sample taken from sorted CD4+ and CD8+ cells came to 3 to 4 ug on average.

Study results and limitations: CD8+ Simpson's diversity did not differ significantly between patients and controls. Shared by patients and controls, 25 to 30 CD8+ CDR3s were abundant in patients.

CD8+CD57+ cell expansion, shown by flow cytometry, had occurred in the patients selected for sequencing. The receptor was derived from a human donor with aplastic anemia. The rearrangement joins TRBV9 to TRBJ1-2; D is unresolved. The sequencing sample was made of sorted CD4+, CD8+, or CD8+CD57+ T cells (not recorded which) from PBMCs. The CDR3 nucleotides are TGTGCCAGCAGCGTAGCTAGGACGGTCGAAACCAATGGCTACACCTTC. Its protein product is CASSVARTVETNGYTF.